This TCR beta chain was sequenced in a study of cytotoxic CD8 clonotypes in ibrutinib-treated CLL. About the research overall: Response sampling occurred after a median around 12 months of treatment (range 6 to 36). General study points: Sustained-remission and progressing patients diverged in sampling times. An increase in clonality occurred at ibrutinib response, followed by a return toward baseline at progression. Age-matched healthy donor levels were exceeded by baseline clonality, which tracked circulating CD8+ T-cell counts.

TCRdb's copy holds only in-frame clones and misses some; the assay was immunoSEQ multiplex PCR. The data contain about 49,000 clones, about 70% of them singletons. On this clone itself: Its antigen is currently unknown.

Trimming cost V 5 bases and J 2 bases, with 15 bases left between them. In germline, CDR1 is SGHTA, CDR2 FQGTGA. The CDR3 consists of 15 residues. Sequencing was performed on PBMCs, taken after 12 months of ibrutinib treatment. The chain has TRBV7-3 and TRBJ1-1; D unresolved. This clonotype was sampled from a human donor with chronic lymphocytic leukemia. In nucleotides, the CDR3 is TGTGCCAGCAGCCTCCAGGCGAGGGAAAACACTGAAGCTTTCTTT. As protein: CASSLQARENTEAFF.